This T cell receptor (beta chain) was identified in a study of blood T cell repertoires in COVID-19. CDR1 SEHNR and CDR2 FQNEAQ come from the germline V gene (reference sequence). There are 14 residues in the CDR3. V dropped 5 bases and J dropped 2; count of bases not matched to a gene: 5. The Seattle site enrolled patients during active infection and followed them longitudinally. Original data processing: Cell counts per sample came from amplifying reference gene primers. TCRdb's table, derived via immunoSEQ multiplex PCR, lists solely in-frame clones and lacks some. V and J calls and clone size come straight from that table; D and trimming were deduced from the DNA. Among some 220,000 clones listed, about nine tenths were seen once.

This clonotype originated in a man aged 25 to 45 with COVID-19, enrolled during active disease. This chain uses TRBV7-9 with TRBJ2-5, with 7 bases that match TRBD2. The sample consisted of peripheral blood. The CDR3 region has the DNA TGTGCCAGCAGCCAACTAGCGCCTCAAGAGACCCAGTACTTC. Translating gives CASSQLAPQETQYF.